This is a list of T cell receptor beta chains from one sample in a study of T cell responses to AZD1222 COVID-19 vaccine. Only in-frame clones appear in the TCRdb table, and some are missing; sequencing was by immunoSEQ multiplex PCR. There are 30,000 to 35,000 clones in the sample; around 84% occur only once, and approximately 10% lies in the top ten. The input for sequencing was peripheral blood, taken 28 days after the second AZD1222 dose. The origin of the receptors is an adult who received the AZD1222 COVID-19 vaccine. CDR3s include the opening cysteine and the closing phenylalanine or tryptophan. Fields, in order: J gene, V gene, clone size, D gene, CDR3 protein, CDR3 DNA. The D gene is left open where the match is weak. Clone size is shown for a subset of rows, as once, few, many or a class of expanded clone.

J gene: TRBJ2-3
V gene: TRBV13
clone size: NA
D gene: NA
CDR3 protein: CASSLGGGTSTDTQYF
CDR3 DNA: TGTGCCAGCAGCTTAGGGGGCGGAACAAGCACAGATACGCAGTATTTT

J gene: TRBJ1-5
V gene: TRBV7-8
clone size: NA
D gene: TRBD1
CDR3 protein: CASSLTGGNQPQHF
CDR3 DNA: TGTGCCAGCAGCTTAACAGGGGGTAATCAGCCCCAGCATTTT

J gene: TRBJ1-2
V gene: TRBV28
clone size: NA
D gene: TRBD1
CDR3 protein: CASSSTGVGYTF
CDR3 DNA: TGTGCCAGCAGTTCGACAGGGGTCGGCTACACCTTC

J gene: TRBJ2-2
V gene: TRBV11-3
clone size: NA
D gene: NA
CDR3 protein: CASSEQGSGTGELFF
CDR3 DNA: TGTGCCAGCAGCGAACAAGGGAGTGGGACCGGGGAGCTGTTTTTT

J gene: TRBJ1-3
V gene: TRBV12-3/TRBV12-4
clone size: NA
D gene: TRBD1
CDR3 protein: CASSPRQGGTIYF
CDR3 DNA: TGTGCCAGCAGTCCCCGACAGGGTGGCACCATATATTTT

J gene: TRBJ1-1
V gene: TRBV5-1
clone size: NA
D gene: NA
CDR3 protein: CASSVVTGPNTEAFF
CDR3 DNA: TGCGCCAGCAGCGTTGTAACGGGCCCGAACACTGAAGCTTTCTTT

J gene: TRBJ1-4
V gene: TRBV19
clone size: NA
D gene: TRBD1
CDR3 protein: CASSIDLTTGGPNEKLFF
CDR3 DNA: TGTGCCAGTAGTATAGATCTTACTACAGGGGGGCCTAATGAAAAACTGTTTTTT

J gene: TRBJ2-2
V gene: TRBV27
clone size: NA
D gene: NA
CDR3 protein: CASSLWAGEAGELFF
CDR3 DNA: TGTGCCAGCAGTTTATGGGCAGGGGAGGCCGGGGAGCTGTTTTTT

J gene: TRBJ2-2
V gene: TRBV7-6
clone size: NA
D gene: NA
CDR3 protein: CASSPFSGDMNTGELFF
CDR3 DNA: TGTGCCAGCAGCCCCTTCAGCGGGGACATGAACACCGGGGAGCTGTTTTTT

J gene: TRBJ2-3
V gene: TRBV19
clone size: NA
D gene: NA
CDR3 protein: CASSGGAGTDTQYF
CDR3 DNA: TGTGCCAGTAGTGGTGGGGCTGGAACAGATACGCAGTATTTT

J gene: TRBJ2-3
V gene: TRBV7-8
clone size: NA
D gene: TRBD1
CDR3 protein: CASSSRDSYTDTQYF
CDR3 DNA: TGTGCCAGCAGCTCCCGGGACAGCTACACAGATACGCAGTATTTT

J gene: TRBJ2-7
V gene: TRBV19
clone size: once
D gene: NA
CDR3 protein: CASSGLAYDEQYF
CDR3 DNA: TGTGCCAGCAGTGGCCTAGCGTATGACGAGCAGTACTTC

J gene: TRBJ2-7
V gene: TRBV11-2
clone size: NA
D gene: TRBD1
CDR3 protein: CASTSSTGVAYEQYF
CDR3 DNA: TGTGCCAGCACTTCCTCGACAGGGGTGGCCTACGAGCAGTACTTC

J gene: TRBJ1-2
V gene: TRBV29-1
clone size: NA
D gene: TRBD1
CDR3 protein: CSVETGNYGYTF
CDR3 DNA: TGCAGCGTCGAGACAGGGAACTATGGCTACACCTTC

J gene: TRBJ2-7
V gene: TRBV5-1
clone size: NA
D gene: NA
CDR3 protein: CASSGQSSYEQYF
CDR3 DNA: TGCGCCAGCAGCGGCCAAAGCTCCTACGAGCAGTACTTC

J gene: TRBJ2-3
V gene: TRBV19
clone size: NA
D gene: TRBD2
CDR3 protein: CASSGGLAGEADTQYF
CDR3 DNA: TGTGCCAGTAGTGGGGGACTAGCGGGAGAGGCTGATACGCAGTATTTT

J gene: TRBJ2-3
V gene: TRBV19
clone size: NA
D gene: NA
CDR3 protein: CASSSEAGVDTQYF
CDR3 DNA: TGTGCCAGTAGTTCGGAGGCAGGGGTAGATACGCAGTATTTT